The entry below describes one TCR beta chain. This entry belongs to a study of shared clonotypes between healthy human individuals. The CDR3 runs 12 residues. In germline, CDR1 is SGHNT, CDR2 YENEEA. V was pared by 0 bases and J by 6 bases, with 4 bases between. Profiling relied on immunoSEQ multiplex PCR, and the TCRdb table lists in-frame clones only, not all of them. This sample has approximately 2.1 million clones, with over 85% found just once. The sequence was collected from a man younger than 30 in good health. Some clones in this sample may be carry-over from other donors' samples. The chain couples TRBV11-3 to TRBJ2-3; D is ambiguous. The material sequenced was naive CD4+ T cells from PBMCs. Noted subset: CD45RA+ positively selected. The CDR3 DNA reads as TGTGCCAGCAGCTTAGAGGGGGATACGCAGTATTTT. Residues: CASSLEGDTQYF.